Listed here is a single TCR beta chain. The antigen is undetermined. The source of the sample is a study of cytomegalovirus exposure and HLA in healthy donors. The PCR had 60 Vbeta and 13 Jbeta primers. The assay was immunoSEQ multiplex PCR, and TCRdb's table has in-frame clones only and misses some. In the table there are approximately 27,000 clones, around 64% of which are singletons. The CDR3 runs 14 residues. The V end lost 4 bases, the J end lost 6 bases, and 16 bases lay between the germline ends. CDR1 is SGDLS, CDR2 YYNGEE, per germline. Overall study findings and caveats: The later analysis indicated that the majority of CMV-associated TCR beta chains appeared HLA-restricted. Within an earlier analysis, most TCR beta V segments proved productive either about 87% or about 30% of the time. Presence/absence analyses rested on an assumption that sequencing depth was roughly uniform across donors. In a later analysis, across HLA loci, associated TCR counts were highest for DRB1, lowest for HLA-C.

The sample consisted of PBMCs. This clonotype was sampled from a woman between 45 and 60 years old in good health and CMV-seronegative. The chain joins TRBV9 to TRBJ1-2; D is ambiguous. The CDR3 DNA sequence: TGTGCCAGCAGCAAAAGCCGGGGTGGAGATGGCTACACCTTC. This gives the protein CASSKSRGGDGYTF.